The 10 T cell receptor beta chains presented below share a single source sample, sequenced in a study of graft-versus-host responses after intestinal transplantation. Their recognized antigens are unknown. This table comes from immunoSEQ multiplex PCR, and its TCRdb copy is limited to in-frame clones, with some not included. The data contain around 45,000 clones, 92% of them singletons. The sample here was unstimulated CD4+ T cells sorted from spleen or lymph node cells, taken before transplant. The receptors come from a human donor who was the organ donor for an intestinal transplant.

This clone has a single count. The rearrangement uses TRBV5-1 and TRBJ2-6, with D perhaps TRBD1 or TRBD2 (5 bases each). From germline, CDR1 is SGHRS and CDR2 YFSETQ. Deletions cut 0 bases from V and 4 bases from J, with 8 bases between. The CDR3 contains 15 residues. CDR3 sequence: CASSLDGAGANVLTF. Here the CDR3 DNA reads TGCGCCAGCAGCTTGGACGGGGCAGGGGCCAACGTCCTGACTTTC. Based on the CDR3 plus reference TRBV5-1 and TRBJ2-6, the full variable domain is KAGVTQTPRYLIKTRGQQVTLSCSPISGHRSVSWYQQTPGQGLQFLFEYFSETQRNKGNFPGRFSGRQFSNSRSEMNVSTLELGDSALYLCASSLDGAGANVLTFGAGSRLTVL.

This rearrangement joins TRBV30 to TRBJ2-5; D unclear. This CDR3 contains 12 residues. Trimming pared 8 bases from V and 5 bases from J, leaving 15 bases between. Germline V lookup: CDR1 GTSNPN, CDR2 SVGIG (reference sequence). For the CDR3, the DNA is TGTGCCCGAAACCACAGCCGGGAGACCCAGTACTTC. This sequence encodes CARNHSRETQYF. Full variable domain (rest looked up from reference TRBV30 and TRBJ2-5): SQTIHQWPATLVQPVGSPLSLECTVEGTSNPNLYWYRQAAGRGLQLLFYSVGIGQISSEVPQNLSASRPQDRQFILSSKKLLLSDSGFYLCARNHSRETQYFGPGTRLLVL.

The CDR3 DNA is TGTGCCAGCAGCCTTGTAGGGGGGGCGCTCGGATTTCGCACTGAAGCTTTCTTT. The encoded protein is CASSLVGGALGFRTEAFF. J is TRBJ1-1 and V is TRBV4-2, with a weak D call TRBD1 (6 bases). V shed 4 bases and J shed 4 bases, with 25 bases lying between them. CDR1 LGHNA and CDR2 YNFKEQ come from the germline V gene. The CDR3 length is 18 residues.

This sequence joins TRBV29-1 and TRBJ1-4; D gene ambiguous. From germline, CDR1 is SQVTM and CDR2 ANQGSEA. V lost 7 bases and J lost 2, with 14 bases in between. CDR3 length: 14 residues. In DNA form, the CDR3 reads TGCAGCGCCGGACCCGACGCGACTAATGAAAAACTGTTTTTT. This gives the protein CSAGPDATNEKLFF. The whole variable domain, remainder taken from reference TRBV29-1 and TRBJ1-4, is SAVISQKPSRDICQRGTSLTIQCQVDSQVTMMFWYRQQPGQSLTLIATANQGSEATYESGFVIDKFPISRPNLTFSTLTVSNMSPEDSSIYLCSAGPDATNEKLFFGSGTQLSVL.

The chain uses TRBV4-2 and TRBJ2-7, with 9 bases lining up with TRBD2. This CDR3 is 16 amino acids long. Germline V lookup: CDR1 LGHNA, CDR2 YNFKEQ. Germline trimming cut 0 bases from V and 2 bases from J; bases unmatched to any gene: 5. CDR3 amino acids: CASSQDGLAGPYEQYF. The DNA of the CDR3 is TGTGCCAGCAGCCAAGATGGGCTAGCGGGACCCTACGAGCAGTACTTC.

This clone was counted between two and nine times. The rearrangement uses TRBV2 and TRBJ1-6; 7 bases are a match to TRBD1. The CDR3 spans 13 residues. Germline loops: CDR1 SNHLY, CDR2 FYNNEI. V was pared by 11 bases and J by 11 bases, with 12 bases of the junction left unmatched. Written as DNA, the CDR3 is TGTGCCGCCCGACAGGGCGTGGGCACACCCCTCCACTTT. It codes for CAARQGVGTPLHF.

The genes are TRBV6-1 and TRBJ2-7, with TRBD2 identical over 7 bases. From germline, CDR1 is MNHNS and CDR2 SASEGT. Germline trimming cut 0 bases from V and 2 bases from J; bases unmatched to any gene: 4. The length of the CDR3 is 15 residues. The CDR3 is CASSEAPSGAYEQYF. In nucleotides, the CDR3 is TGTGCCAGCAGTGAAGCGCCTAGCGGAGCCTACGAGCAGTACTTC.

CDR3 coding DNA: TGCGCCAGCAGCCAAAGGACGGGACTAGCGGGAGCCAATGAGCAGTTCTTC. Residues: CASSQRTGLAGANEQFF. The chain has TRBV4-3 and TRBJ2-1, with 14 bases identical to TRBD2. Germline-derived CDR1 and CDR2 are LGHNA and YSLEER. CDR3 length: 17 amino acids. Trimming removed 2 bases from V and 6 bases from J; junction bases left unmatched: 6.

The gene calls are TRBV5-1 and TRBJ2-1; TRBD2 might be the D (6 bases). The germline V gene encodes CDR1 SGHRS and CDR2 YFSETQ. The CDR3 length is 17 residues. The V and J ends lost 4 bases and 6 bases respectively, with 23 bases between them. The CDR3: CASSPAGTQAVVNEQFF. DNA for the CDR3: TGCGCCAGCAGCCCAGCCGGGACTCAGGCGGTCGTCAATGAGCAGTTCTTC.

On this clone itself: The sample holds other DNA sequences that translate to the same CDR3. The chain combines TRBV20-1 with TRBJ1-1, with D maybe TRBD1 (5 bases). Germline CDR1 reads DFQATT; CDR2 reads SNEGSKA (reference sequence). This CDR3 region has 11 residues. V lost 6 bases and J 7 bases, leaving 12 bases between the germline ends. CDR3 residues: CSASGHGEAFF. DNA of the CDR3: TGCAGTGCCTCAGGGCACGGTGAAGCTTTCTTT.